This T cell receptor (beta chain) was sequenced in a study of cytomegalovirus exposure and HLA in healthy donors. In the study overall: Sequencing of 150 million to 200 million T cells in an earlier analysis found 100 million to 140 million unique TCR beta sequences.

Study results and limitations: A highly shared variant cluster was judged a likely technical artifact.

In regard to this clone: The antigen is unknown.

The CDR3 length is 17 residues. With V trimmed by 2 bases and J by 4 bases, 9 bases remained unmatched. CDR1 is SNHLY and CDR2 is FYNNEI in the germline V gene. Vbeta (60) and Jbeta (13) primers were used in the PCR. Libraries were prepared by immunoSEQ multiplex PCR; TCRdb keeps only in-frame clonotypes and omits some of them. Altogether some 170,000 clones are present, approximately 82% being singletons, with the ten largest covering over 2%. The chain employs TRBV2 and TRBJ2-2; the match to TRBD2 covers 8 bases. The source is a woman in her twenties or thirties in good health and CMV-seronegative. The sequenced sample consisted of PBMCs. The CDR3 coding sequence is TGTGCCAGCAGTGAAAGGGGTTCGGGGGGGCGCACCGGGGAGCTGTTTTTT. Translated, it gives CASSERGSGGRTGELFF. Based on the CDR3 plus reference TRBV2 and TRBJ2-2, the full variable domain is EPEVTQTPSHQVTQMGQEVILRCVPISNHLYFYWYRQILGQKVEFLVSFYNNEISEKSEIFDDQFSVERPDGSNFTLKIRSTKLEDSAMYFCASSERGSGGRTGELFFGEGSRLTVL.